The T cell receptor beta chain described here comes from a study of T cell responses to AZD1222 COVID-19 vaccine. Overall study results and limits: Dominant CD4 TCR responses targeted spike regions 160-218 and 743-854. Variant regions that are unmutated are reportedly the target of nearly half of spike-specific TCRs. Compared with day 0, the breadth and depth of the Spike-specific TCR repertoire rose significantly after two doses of AZD1222.

Libraries were prepared by immunoSEQ multiplex PCR; TCRdb keeps only in-frame clonotypes and omits some of them. The repertoire holds 200,000 or so clones, 87% seen once, with approximately 2.7% in the top ten. A remark on this clone: The antigen is not known.

Germline V CDR1 and CDR2: SGHNT, YYREEE (reference sequence). This CDR3 is built from 14 residues. Trimming stripped 4 bases from V and 5 bases from J, with 13 bases between. The J gene is TRBJ2-1, the V gene TRBV5-4; possibly TRBD1 or TRBD2 for D (5 bases each). The clonotype comes from an adult in good health. Sequencing was performed on peripheral blood, taken on day 0 of MenACWY control vaccination. CDR3 region: CASSPGPPDNEQFF. CDR3 nucleotide sequence: TGTGCCAGCAGCCCGGGACCCCCGGACAATGAGCAGTTCTTC.